This entry is about one T cell receptor (beta chain). Antigen: not known. This sample was taken from a study of blood T cells in healthy people across ages. Study-level results: Older age went with lower TCR beta diversity per million T cells, in a roughly linear way. Naive T cell percentage showed a strong correlation with the diversity of TCR beta. It was not known whether donors were CMV positive (a possible confounder of expanded clonotype changes).

In germline, CDR1 is SEHNR, CDR2 FQNEAQ (reference sequence). The CDR3 is made up of 13 amino acids. The V segment lost 5 bases and the J segment 4 bases; nucleotides outside the gene matches: 4. Alongside a J-beta primer mix, a sample-barcoded 5' primer served in a second PCR lasting roughly 7 to 12 cycles. TCRdb analysed the 5' RACE reads with MiXCR anew, one entry per CDR3 protein. Of fewer than 800,000 distinct CDR3 sequences in the sample, more than 40% were seen once. This TCR was recovered from a woman between 55 and 75 years old in good health. The J gene is TRBJ1-2, the V gene TRBV7-9, with 7 bases identical to TRBD1. Sequences were obtained from blood. The CDR3 DNA is TGTGCCAGCAGCCGTGGACAGGTCTATGGCTACACCTTC. As protein: CASSRGQVYGYTF. The complete variable domain, with remaining parts taken from reference TRBV7-9 and TRBJ1-2, reads DTGVSQNPRHKITKRGQNVTFRCDPISEHNRLYWYRQTLGQGPEFLTYFQNEAQLEKSRLLSDRFSAERPKGSFSTLEIQRTEQGDSAMYLCASSRGQVYGYTFGSGTRLTVV.